Described below is a single T cell receptor beta chain sequence and its context. Its antigen is not identified. This record comes from a study of T cells after yellow fever vaccination. Whole-study results and caveats: Booster samples showed a return of most primary-vaccination clones (around 96% CD4, around 88% CD8). Contaminating bulk clonotypes could be abundant in FACS-sorted repertoires.

Germline CDR1 reads LGHNA; CDR2 reads YNFKEQ. This CDR3 has 15 residues. Trimming removed 1 base at V and 8 bases at J, with 17 bases between. 5'RACE template switching generated TCR cDNA, adding a universal primer site and UMIs. TCRdb passed the 5' RACE reads through MiXCR, listing each CDR3 protein once. The sample holds hundreds of thousands of distinct CDR3 sequences, about a sixth seen once. The sample in question was PBMCs, obtained 5 days after the first yellow fever vaccination. The chain uses TRBV4-2 and TRBJ1-2, with D uncertain. This clonotype was sampled from a man in his late teens or twenties who received the YFV17D yellow fever vaccine. The CDR3 coding sequence is TGTGCCAGCAGCCAAGCAACTCCGGACGTGGGGGGCTACACCTTC. Protein product: CASSQATPDVGGYTF.